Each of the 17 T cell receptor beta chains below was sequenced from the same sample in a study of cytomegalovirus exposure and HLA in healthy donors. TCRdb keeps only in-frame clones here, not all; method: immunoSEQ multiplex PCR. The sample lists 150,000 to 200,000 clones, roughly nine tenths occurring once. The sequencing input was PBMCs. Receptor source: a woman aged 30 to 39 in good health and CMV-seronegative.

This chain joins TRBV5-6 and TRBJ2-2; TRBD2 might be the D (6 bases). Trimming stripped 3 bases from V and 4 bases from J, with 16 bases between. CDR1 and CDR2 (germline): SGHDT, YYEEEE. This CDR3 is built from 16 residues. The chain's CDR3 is CASSSSSGAGTGELFF. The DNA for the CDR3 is TGTGCCAGCAGCTCCTCTTCGGGAGCGGGCACCGGGGAGCTGTTTTTT.

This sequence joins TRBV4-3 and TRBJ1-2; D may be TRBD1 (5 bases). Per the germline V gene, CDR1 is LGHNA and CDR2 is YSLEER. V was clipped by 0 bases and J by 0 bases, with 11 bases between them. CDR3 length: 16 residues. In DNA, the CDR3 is TGCGCCAGCAGCCAAGACAGCGGGGCCCCTAACTATGGCTACACCTTC. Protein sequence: CASSQDSGAPNYGYTF.

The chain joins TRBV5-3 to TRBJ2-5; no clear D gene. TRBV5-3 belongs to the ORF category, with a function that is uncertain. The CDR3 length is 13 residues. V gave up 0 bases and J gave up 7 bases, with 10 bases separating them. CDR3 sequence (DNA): TGTGCCAGAAGCTTGGATAAAGCTGGGACCCAGTACTTC. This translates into CARSLDKAGTQYF.

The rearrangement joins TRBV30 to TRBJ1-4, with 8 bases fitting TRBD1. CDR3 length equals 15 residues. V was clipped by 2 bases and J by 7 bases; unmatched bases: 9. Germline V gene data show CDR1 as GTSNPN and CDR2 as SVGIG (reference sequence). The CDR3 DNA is TGTGCCTGGAGTACCGGACAGGGTAGGGGTGAAAAACTGTTTTTT. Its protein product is CAWSTGQGRGEKLFF.

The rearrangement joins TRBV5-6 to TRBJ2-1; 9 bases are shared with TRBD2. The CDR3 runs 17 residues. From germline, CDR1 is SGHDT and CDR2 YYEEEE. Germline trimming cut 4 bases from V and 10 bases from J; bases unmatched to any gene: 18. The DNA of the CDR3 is TGTGCCAGCAGCCCCTGGGCGGGAGGGCCTTTCTCTGGCGAGCAGTTCTTC. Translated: CASSPWAGGPFSGEQFF.

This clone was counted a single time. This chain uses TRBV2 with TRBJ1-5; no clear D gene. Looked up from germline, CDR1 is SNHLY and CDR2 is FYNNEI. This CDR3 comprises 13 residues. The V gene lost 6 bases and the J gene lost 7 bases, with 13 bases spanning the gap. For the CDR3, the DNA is TGTGCCAGCAGGGGTGGGTTGAGACAGCCCCAGCATTTT. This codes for CASRGGLRQPQHF.

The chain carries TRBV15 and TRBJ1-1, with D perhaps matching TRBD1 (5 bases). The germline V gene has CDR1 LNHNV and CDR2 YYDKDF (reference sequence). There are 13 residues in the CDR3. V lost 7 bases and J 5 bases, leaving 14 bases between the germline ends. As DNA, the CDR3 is TGTGCCACCAAGGGGACCCCGGGAACTGAAGCTTTCTTT. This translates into CATKGTPGTEAFF.

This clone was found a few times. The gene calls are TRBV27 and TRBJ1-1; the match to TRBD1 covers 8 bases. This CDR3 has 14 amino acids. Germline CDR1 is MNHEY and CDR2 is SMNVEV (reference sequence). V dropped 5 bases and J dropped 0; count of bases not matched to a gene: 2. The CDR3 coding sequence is TGTGCCAGCAGTACGGACAGGGTGAACACTGAAGCTTTCTTT. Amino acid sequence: CASSTDRVNTEAFF.

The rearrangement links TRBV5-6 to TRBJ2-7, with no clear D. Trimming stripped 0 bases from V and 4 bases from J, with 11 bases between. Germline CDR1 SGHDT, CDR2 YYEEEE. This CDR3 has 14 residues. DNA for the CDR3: TGTGCCAGCAGCTTGGTTGGGGTAATTTACGAGCAGTACTTC. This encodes CASSLVGVIYEQYF.

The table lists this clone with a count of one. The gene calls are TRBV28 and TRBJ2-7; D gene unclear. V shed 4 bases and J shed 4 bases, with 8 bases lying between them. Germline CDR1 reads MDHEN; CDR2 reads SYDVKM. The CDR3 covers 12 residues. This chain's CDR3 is CASSSLEYEQYF. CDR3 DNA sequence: TGTGCCAGCAGTTCCCTTGAATACGAGCAGTACTTC.

The CDR3 spells CASSLSRPTEAFF. DNA for the CDR3: TGTGCCAGCAGTTTATCCCGGCCCACTGAAGCTTTCTTT. The V call is TRBV27, the J call TRBJ1-1, with no clear D. Trimming left V 0 bases short and J 4 bases short, with 6 bases between. The germline V gene encodes CDR1 MNHEY and CDR2 SMNVEV (reference sequence). The CDR3 contains 13 residues.

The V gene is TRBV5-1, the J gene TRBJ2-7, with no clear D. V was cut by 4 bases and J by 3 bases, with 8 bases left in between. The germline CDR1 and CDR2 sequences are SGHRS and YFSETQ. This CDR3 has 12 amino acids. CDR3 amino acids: CASSPALYEQYF. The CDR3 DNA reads TGCGCCAGCAGCCCCGCCCTCTACGAGCAGTACTTC.

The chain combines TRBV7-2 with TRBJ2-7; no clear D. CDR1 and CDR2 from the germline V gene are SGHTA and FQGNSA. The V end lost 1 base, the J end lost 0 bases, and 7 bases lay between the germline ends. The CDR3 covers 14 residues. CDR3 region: CASSLVGSSYEQYF. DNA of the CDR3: TGTGCCAGCAGCTTAGTCGGCAGCTCCTACGAGCAGTACTTC.

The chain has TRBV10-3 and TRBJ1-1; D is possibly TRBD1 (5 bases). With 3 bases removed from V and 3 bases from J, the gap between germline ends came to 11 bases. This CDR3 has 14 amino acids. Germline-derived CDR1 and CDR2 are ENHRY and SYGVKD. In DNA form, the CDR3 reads TGTGCCATCAGTGATAGGGGAGGACACACTGAAGCTTTCTTT. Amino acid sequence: CAISDRGGHTEAFF.

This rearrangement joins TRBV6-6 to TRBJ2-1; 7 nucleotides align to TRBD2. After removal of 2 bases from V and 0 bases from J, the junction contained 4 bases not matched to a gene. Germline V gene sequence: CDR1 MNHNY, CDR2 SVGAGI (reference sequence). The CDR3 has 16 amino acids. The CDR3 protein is CASSYVRTSSYNEQFF. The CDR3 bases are TGTGCCAGCAGTTACGTTAGGACTAGCTCCTACAATGAGCAGTTCTTC.

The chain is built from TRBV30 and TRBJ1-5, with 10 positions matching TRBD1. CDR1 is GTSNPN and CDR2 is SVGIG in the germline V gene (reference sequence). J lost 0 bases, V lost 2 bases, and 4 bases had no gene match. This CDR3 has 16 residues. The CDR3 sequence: CAWSHGTGVSNQPQHF. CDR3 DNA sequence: TGTGCCTGGAGTCACGGGACAGGGGTTAGCAATCAGCCCCAGCATTTT.

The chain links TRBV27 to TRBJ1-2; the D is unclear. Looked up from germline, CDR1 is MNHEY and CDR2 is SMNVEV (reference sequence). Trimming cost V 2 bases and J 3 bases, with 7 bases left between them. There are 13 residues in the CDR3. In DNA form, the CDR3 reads TGTGCCAGCAGTTTAAACCGGGACTATGGCTACACCTTC. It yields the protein CASSLNRDYGYTF.